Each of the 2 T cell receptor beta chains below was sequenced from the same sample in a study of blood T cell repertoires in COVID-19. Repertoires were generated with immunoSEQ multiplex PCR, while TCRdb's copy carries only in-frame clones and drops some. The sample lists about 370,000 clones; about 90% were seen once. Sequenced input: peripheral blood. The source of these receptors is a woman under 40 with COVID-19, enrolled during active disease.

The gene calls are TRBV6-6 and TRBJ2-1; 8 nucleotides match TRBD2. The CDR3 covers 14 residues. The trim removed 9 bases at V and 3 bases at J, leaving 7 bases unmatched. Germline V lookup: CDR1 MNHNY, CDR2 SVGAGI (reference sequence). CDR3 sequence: CASREGGVYNEQFF. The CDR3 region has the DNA TGTGCCAGTCGGGAGGGGGGGGTCTACAATGAGCAGTTCTTC.

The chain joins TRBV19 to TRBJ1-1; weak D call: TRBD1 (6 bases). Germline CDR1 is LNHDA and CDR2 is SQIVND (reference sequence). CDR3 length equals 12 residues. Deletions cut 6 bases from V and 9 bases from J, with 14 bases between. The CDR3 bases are TGTGCCAGTAGCACAGGGAAAATAAAAGCTTTCTTT. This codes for CASSTGKIKAFF.